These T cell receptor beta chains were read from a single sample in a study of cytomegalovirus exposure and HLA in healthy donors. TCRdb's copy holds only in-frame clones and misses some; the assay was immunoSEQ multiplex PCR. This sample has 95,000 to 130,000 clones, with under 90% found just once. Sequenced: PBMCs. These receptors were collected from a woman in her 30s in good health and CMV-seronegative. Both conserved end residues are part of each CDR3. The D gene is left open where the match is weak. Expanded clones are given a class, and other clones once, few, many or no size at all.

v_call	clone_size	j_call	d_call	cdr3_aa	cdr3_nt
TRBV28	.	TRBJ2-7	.	CASSSSGGEQYF	TGTGCCAGCAGTTCATCGGGTGGGGAGCAGTACTTC
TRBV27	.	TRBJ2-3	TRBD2	CASTSGTYPSTDTQYF	TGTGCCAGTACTAGCGGGACATATCCTAGCACAGATACGCAGTATTTT
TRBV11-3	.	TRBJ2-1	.	CASSLAGENEQFF	TGTGCCAGCAGCTTAGCGGGTGAAAATGAGCAGTTCTTC
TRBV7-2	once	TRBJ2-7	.	CASSKEYEQYF	TGTGCCAGCTCAAAAGAGTACGAGCAGTACTTC
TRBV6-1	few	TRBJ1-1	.	CASTMTDTGAEAFF	TGTGCCAGCACCATGACAGACACTGGCGCTGAAGCTTTCTTT
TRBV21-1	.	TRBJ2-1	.	CASSKVGTDLPGQGVDEQFF	TGTGCCAGCAGCAAAGTTGGAACCGATCTACCGGGACAGGGGGTGGATGAGCAGTTCTTC
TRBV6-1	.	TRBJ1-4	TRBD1	CASNDRGQGEKLFF	TGTGCCAGCAACGACAGGGGGCAGGGTGAAAAACTGTTTTTT
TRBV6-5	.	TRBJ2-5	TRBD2	CASSRAQAGGETQYF	TGTGCCAGCAGCCGGGCACAGGCCGGGGGGGAGACCCAGTACTTC
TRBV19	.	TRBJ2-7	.	CASSSRDAESSYEQYF	TGTGCCAGTAGCTCCCGCGATGCGGAAAGCTCCTACGAGCAGTACTTC
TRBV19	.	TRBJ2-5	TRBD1	CASSIQGAGETQYF	TGTGCCAGTAGTATACAGGGGGCTGGGGAGACCCAGTACTTC
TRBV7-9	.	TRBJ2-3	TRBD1	CASSRGQGDTDTQYF	TGTGCCAGCAGCAGAGGACAGGGCGACACAGATACGCAGTATTTT
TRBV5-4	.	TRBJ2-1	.	CASSWETGNYNEQFF	TGTGCCAGCAGTTGGGAGACAGGAAACTACAATGAGCAGTTCTTC
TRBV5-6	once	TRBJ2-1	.	CASSFSLAPTGNEQFF	TGTGCCAGCAGCTTTTCACTAGCTCCTACAGGCAATGAGCAGTTCTTC
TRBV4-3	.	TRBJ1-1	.	CASSQAVGRGWGDTEAFF	TGCGCCAGCAGCCAAGCGGTAGGGCGCGGCTGGGGAGACACTGAAGCTTTCTTT